This TCR beta chain was retrieved from a study of shared T cell receptors in the human thymus. This clone was detected once. Produced via immunoSEQ multiplex PCR; TCRdb's table is partial and in-frame only. The sample consists of 600,000 or so clones, around 87% of them appearing once. Germline CDR1 and CDR2: LGHNA and YSLEER. Losses at the gene ends were 1 base for V and 7 bases for J; bases not matched to a gene: 12. The CDR3 length is 18 residues. The data were also submitted as part of a second study, on human thymus T cells. Turning to that study: Each of the donors was a healthy Finnish infant who was undergoing open corrective cardiac surgery for congenital heart defects. Thymic material originated from resections removed in the course of corrective heart surgery. The authors found apparently biased V and J gene usage in thymic and blood repertoires. Related studies found that unrelated individuals share highly overlapping thymic repertoires.

The specimen sequenced was thymocytes. The genes are TRBV4-3 and TRBJ1-6, with 8 bases matching TRBD1. The source is a boy under two years old with a congenital heart defect. The CDR3 loop reads CASSQAGGQGVKNSPLHF. The CDR3 bases are TGCGCCAGCAGCCAAGCAGGGGGCCAGGGAGTGAAGAATTCACCCCTCCACTTT.